Listed below are T cell receptor beta chains from one sample, sequenced in a study of blood T cell repertoires in COVID-19. Produced via immunoSEQ multiplex PCR; TCRdb's table is partial and in-frame only. The data hold some 98,000 clones, with approximately 82% observed a single time. Input material: peripheral blood. The source of these receptors is a man aged 70 or older with active or convalescent COVID-19. The CDR3 runs from the conserved cysteine through the conserved F or W. A D gene is named only where the DNA matches it firmly. Rows give clone size only sometimes, using once, few, many, or a class for an expanded clone.

D gene	clone size	V gene	CDR3 length	J gene	CDR3 DNA	CDR3 protein
.	.	TRBV4-2	15	TRBJ2-7	TGTGCCAGCAGCCAAAGCGTAGGGGCCCCCTACGAGCAGTACTTC	CASSQSVGAPYEQYF
.	.	TRBV19	12	TRBJ1-1	TGTGCCAGTAGTAGGCTGAACACTGAAGCTTTCTTT	CASSRLNTEAFF
.	.	TRBV10-3	16	TRBJ2-2	TGTGCTTCCACCCAGTGGGGCCCCGCCCTGGGCGGGGAGCTGTTTTTT	CASTQWGPALGGELFF
.	.	TRBV5-4	14	TRBJ2-3	TGTGCCAGCAGCTTGGATGGCGGGACCGATACGCAGTATTTT	CASSLDGGTDTQYF
TRBD2	.	TRBV11-2	18	TRBJ2-1	TGTGCCAGCAGCTTACGGCTAGCGGGGGTGAAAGGCTACAATGAGCAGTTCTTC	CASSLRLAGVKGYNEQFF
TRBD1	.	TRBV18	16	TRBJ1-3	TGTGCCAGCTCACAGTCGACAGGGGCCTCTGGAAACACCATATATTTT	CASSQSTGASGNTIYF
TRBD1	.	TRBV5-1	14	TRBJ2-1	TGCGCCAGCAGCTATCGGACAGGGGGCGATGAGCAGTTCTTC	CASSYRTGGDEQFF
.	.	TRBV6-1	16	TRBJ2-3	TGTGCCAGCAGTGAATATTGGAGGGGGCGTACAGATACGCAGTATTTT	CASSEYWRGRTDTQYF
TRBD2	.	TRBV11-2	12	TRBJ2-3	TGTGCCAGCCTAGCGGGCACAGATACGCAGTATTTT	CASLAGTDTQYF
TRBD1	once	TRBV20-1	11	TRBJ1-2	TGCAGTGCCTCCTACAGGGGAGGCTACACCTTC	CSASYRGGYTF
.	.	TRBV11-3	14	TRBJ1-4	TGTGCCAGCAGCTACAGGAATGAGGAAGAAAAACTGTTTTTT	CASSYRNEEEKLFF
TRBD1	.	TRBV19	13	TRBJ1-1	TGTGCCAGTGCGGGACAGCCTGAAACTGAAGCTTTCTTT	CASAGQPETEAFF
TRBD1	.	TRBV9	15	TRBJ2-5	TGTGCCAGCAGCGTAGGGGACAGGGGATTGGCGGCCCAGTACTTC	CASSVGDRGLAAQYF
.	.	TRBV6-5	13	TRBJ2-2	TGTGCCAGTCGGACGGCCGGGGGGCGGGAGCTGTTTTTT	CASRTAGGRELFF
TRBD1	.	TRBV9	13	TRBJ1-2	TGTGCCAGCAGCGAGACAGGGCGGACTGGCTACACCTTC	CASSETGRTGYTF
.	many	TRBV7-7	19	TRBJ1-6	TGTGCTAGCAGCTTAAGGGGACCTCTATTGTCAGGGGAAGTTTCACCCCTCCACTTT	CASSLRGPLLSGEVSPLHF
TRBD1	.	TRBV5-3	16	TRBJ1-5	TGTGCCAGAAGCCCCCGGGACAGGGGCGGCAATCAGCCCCAGCATTTT	CARSPRDRGGNQPQHF
.	.	TRBV9	18	TRBJ2-3	TGTGCCAGCAGCGTAGGTTTAGCAGTTACTGCTAGCACAGATACGCAGTATTTT	CASSVGLAVTASTDTQYF
.	.	TRBV18	13	TRBJ2-1	TGTGCCAGCTCAAATGGACTAAACAATGAGCAGTTCTTC	CASSNGLNNEQFF
.	.	TRBV7-9	12	TRBJ2-2	TGTGCCAGCAGCCCCCTTACCGGGGAGCTGTTTTTT	CASSPLTGELFF
.	.	TRBV7-9	13	TRBJ1-1	TGTGCCAGCAGCCGAGACACGTACACTGAAGCTTTCTTT	CASSRDTYTEAFF
TRBD1	few	TRBV6-5	13	TRBJ1-2	TGTGCCAGCAGCCGGACAGGGGTTGAAGGCTACACCTTC	CASSRTGVEGYTF
.	.	TRBV6-5	15	TRBJ2-1	TGTGCCAGCAGTTTTCTACAGGGATCCTACAATGAGCAGTTCTTC	CASSFLQGSYNEQFF
.	.	TRBV12-3/TRBV12-4	12	TRBJ1-1	TGTGCCAGCAGTTTAGGCCCTGGGCCGGCTTTCTTT	CASSLGPGPAFF
.	.	TRBV5-1	14	TRBJ2-1	TGCGCCAGCAGCTGGATAGGAGAACACAATGAGCAGTTCTTC	CASSWIGEHNEQFF
TRBD1	.	TRBV10-3	11	TRBJ2-7	TGTGCCATTTCAGGGGGACCCCTTCAGTACTTC	CAISGGPLQYF
.	.	TRBV11-2	15	TRBJ2-7	TGTGCCAGCAGCCCACTTACAGGGTCTCACTACGAGCAGTACTTC	CASSPLTGSHYEQYF
.	.	TRBV18	13	TRBJ1-3	TGTGCCAGCTCACCTTCACAGGAGAACACCATATATTTT	CASSPSQENTIYF
TRBD1	.	TRBV19	15	TRBJ1-5	TGTGCCAGTAGTCAAGGGGGCGGAAGCAATCAGCCCCAGCATTTT	CASSQGGGSNQPQHF
TRBD1	.	TRBV24-1	12	TRBJ2-1	TGTGCCACCAGTGCTGACAGGGGGAGGCAGTTCTTC	CATSADRGRQFF
TRBD2	few	TRBV7-8	15	TRBJ2-2	TGTGCCAGCAGCCTCCTCGGGGCGGGAGGCGGGGAGCTGTTTTTT	CASSLLGAGGGELFF
TRBD1	.	TRBV7-9	16	TRBJ1-6	TGTGCCAGCAGCCCGGGACAGGGAATCCTCAATTCACCCCTCCACTTT	CASSPGQGILNSPLHF
.	.	TRBV6-5	12	TRBJ1-2	TGTGCCAGCAGCGGACAGAAGTATGGCTACACCTTC	CASSGQKYGYTF
TRBD2	.	TRBV24-1	16	TRBJ2-2	TGTGCCACCAGTGACTCCGCGGGGGGGCAAGCCGGGGAGCTGTTTTTT	CATSDSAGGQAGELFF
.	.	TRBV12-3/TRBV12-4	10	TRBJ1-2	TGTGCCAGCAGTCTTTATGGCTACACCTTC	CASSLYGYTF
.	.	TRBV10-1	13	TRBJ2-1	TGCGCCAGCAGTGAGTCCGCCTACAATGAGCAGTTCTTC	CASSESAYNEQFF
TRBD1	.	TRBV6-1	13	TRBJ1-1	TGTGCCAGCAGTGAAGACAGGGGGTATGAAGCTTTCTTT	CASSEDRGYEAFF